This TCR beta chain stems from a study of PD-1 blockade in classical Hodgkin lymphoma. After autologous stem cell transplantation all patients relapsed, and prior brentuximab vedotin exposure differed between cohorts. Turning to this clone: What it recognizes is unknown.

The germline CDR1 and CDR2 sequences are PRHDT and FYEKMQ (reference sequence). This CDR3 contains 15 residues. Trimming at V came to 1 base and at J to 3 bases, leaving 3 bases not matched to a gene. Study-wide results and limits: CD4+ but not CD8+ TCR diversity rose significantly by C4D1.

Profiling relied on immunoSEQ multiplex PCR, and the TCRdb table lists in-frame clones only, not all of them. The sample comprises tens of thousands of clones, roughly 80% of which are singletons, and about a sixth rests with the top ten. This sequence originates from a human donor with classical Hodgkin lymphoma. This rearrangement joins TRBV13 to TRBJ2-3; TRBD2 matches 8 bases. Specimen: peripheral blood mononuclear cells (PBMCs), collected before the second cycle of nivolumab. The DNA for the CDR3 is TGTGCCAGCAGCTTAGAGCGGGAGTGGACAGATACGCAGTATTTT. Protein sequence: CASSLEREWTDTQYF.